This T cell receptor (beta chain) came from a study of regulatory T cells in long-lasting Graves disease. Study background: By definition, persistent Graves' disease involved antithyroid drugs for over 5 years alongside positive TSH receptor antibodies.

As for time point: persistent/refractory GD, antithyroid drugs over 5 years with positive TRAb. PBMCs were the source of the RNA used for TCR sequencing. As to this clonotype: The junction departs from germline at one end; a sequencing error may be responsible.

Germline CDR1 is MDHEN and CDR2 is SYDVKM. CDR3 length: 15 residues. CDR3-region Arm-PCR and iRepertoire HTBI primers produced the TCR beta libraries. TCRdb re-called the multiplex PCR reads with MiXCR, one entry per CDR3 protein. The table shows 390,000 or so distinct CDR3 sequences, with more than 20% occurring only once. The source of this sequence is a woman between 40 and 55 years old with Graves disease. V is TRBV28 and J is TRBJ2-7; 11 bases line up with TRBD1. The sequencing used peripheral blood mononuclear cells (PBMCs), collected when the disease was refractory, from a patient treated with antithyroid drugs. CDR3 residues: CANSSGTGGDYEQYF. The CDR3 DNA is TGTGCCAACAGTTCGGGGACAGGGGGAGACTACGAGCAGTACTTC.